The clone carrying this TCR beta chain was seen repeatedly, ten times or more. Time point in this sample: pre-sensitization, week 0. Documented treatment: therapeutic diphenylcyclopropenone sensitization with weekly scalp DPC. TCRdb reprocessed the RACE reads with MiXCR, giving one entry per CDR3 protein. The sample includes tens of thousands of distinct CDR3 sequences, roughly a tenth of them seen just once. The entry originates in a study of human T cells and chemical hapten exposure. V was clipped by 5 bases and J by 11 bases, with 18 bases between them. Germline CDR1 is DFQATT and CDR2 is SNEGSKA (reference sequence). The CDR3 has 12 residues.

V is TRBV20-1 and J is TRBJ1-1, with D perhaps TRBD1 (5 bases). This TCR was recovered from a woman aged 40 to 50 with alopecia areata. Some clones in this sample may be carry-over from other donors' samples. The sequencing used whole blood, collected in connection with sensitization to the hapten diphenylcyclopropenone (DPC). The CDR3 sequence is CSAQSGRVQAFF. CDR3 bases: TGCAGTGCTCAATCAGGGAGGGTACAGGCTTTCTTT.